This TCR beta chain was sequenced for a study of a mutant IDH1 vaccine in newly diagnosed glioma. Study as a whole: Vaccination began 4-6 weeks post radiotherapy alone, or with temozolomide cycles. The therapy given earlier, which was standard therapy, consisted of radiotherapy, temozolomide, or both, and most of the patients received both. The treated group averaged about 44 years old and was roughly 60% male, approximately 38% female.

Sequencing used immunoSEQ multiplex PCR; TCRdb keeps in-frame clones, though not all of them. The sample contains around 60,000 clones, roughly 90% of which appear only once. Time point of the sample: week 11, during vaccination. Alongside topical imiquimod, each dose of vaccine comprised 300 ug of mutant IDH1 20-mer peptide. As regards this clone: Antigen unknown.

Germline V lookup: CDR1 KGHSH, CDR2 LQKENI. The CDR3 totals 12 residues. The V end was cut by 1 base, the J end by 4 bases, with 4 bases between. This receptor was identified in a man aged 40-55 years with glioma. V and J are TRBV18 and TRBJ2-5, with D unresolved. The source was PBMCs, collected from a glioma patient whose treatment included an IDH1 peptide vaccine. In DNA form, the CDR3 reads TGTGCCAGCTCACCACTTGGAGAGACCCAGTACTTC. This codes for CASSPLGETQYF.